This TCR beta chain was identified in a study of T cells in Graves' hyperthyroidism and ophthalmopathy. Broader study findings: Prediction of ophthalmopathy progression came a median around 6 months pre-onset. Clonotypes that were expanded in thyroid above 0.001 mostly appeared in blood too.

Germline values: CDR1 MNHEY, CDR2 SVGEGT. Trimming took off 5 bases at V and 3 bases at J, with 4 bases between the two ends. CDR3 size: 11 residues. In its sample, this clonotype was seen many times. Its specificity is unknown. Researchers took RNA transcripts and amplified the TCR beta CDR3 regions from them. Using the HTBI primer set, a first-round RT-PCR was run on the TCR CDR3. Each CDR3 protein is one row after TCRdb ran MiXCR on the multiplex PCR reads. Counted here are roughly 560,000 distinct CDR3 sequences, roughly 15% occurring once; the ten biggest clones make up about 4.5%. Ophthalmopathy patients showed a Clinical Activity Score of at least 3, NOSPECS grade of at least 4 and duration under 3 months. Investigators excluded patients with uncontrolled infection, other autoimmune disease, pregnancy or lactation.

This chain joins TRBV6-2 or TRBV6-3 and TRBJ1-2, with D unresolved. This receptor was obtained from a woman aged 35 to 49 with Graves' ophthalmopathy. Sequencing input: blood. This chain's CDR3 is CASSHHYGYTF. The CDR3 DNA reads TGTGCCAGCAGTCACCACTATGGCTACACCTTC.